The source of this T cell receptor (beta chain) is a study of OX40 agonist ivuxolimab in advanced cancers. About the study: Dose-escalation cases comprised hepatocellular carcinoma, melanoma, renal cell or head and neck cancer. Notes on the study in general: The study found among the lowest clonal expansion in partial responders at 0.1-3.0 mg/kg.

The CDR3 consists of 13 residues. Germline V gene lookup returns CDR1 LNHDA and CDR2 SQIVND (reference sequence). Trimming left V 3 bases short and J 5 bases short, with 11 bases between. A note on this clone: Antigen specificity is unknown.

Data came from immunoSEQ multiplex PCR; TCRdb stores just in-frame clones and leaves some out. Of about 31,000 clones listed, 82% were seen once; the top ten hold roughly a fifth. This chain uses TRBV19 with TRBJ2-7; D uncertain. Sequences were derived from CD4+ or CD8+ T cells sorted from blood, sampled in a trial of the OX40 agonist ivuxolimab. This TCR was recovered from an adult with an advanced solid tumor such as melanoma, head and neck, liver or kidney cancer. CDR3 loop: CASSMRKENEQYF. The CDR3 coding sequence is TGTGCCAGTAGTATGCGCAAGGAAAACGAGCAGTACTTC. The variable domain in full, completed from reference TRBV19 and TRBJ2-7, reads DGGITQSPKYLFRKEGQNVTLSCEQNLNHDAMYWYRQDPGQGLRLIYYSQIVNDFQKGDIAEGYSVSREKKESFPLTVTSAQKNPTAFYLCASSMRKENEQYFGPGTRLTVT.